This T cell receptor beta chain was retrieved from a study of blood T cell repertoires in COVID-19 (TCRdb year 2020). Broadly, across the study: Collaborator samples came from the United States, Italy and Spain and covered acute and convalescent phases of COVID-19. The material from the prospective study consisted of cDNA or gDNA derived from T cells, B-cell-depleted T cells, or PBMCs. Subjects who had been exposed to COVID-19, were actively infected with it, or had recovered from it provided the deeply sampled blood TCRbeta repertoires that made up the dataset. The repertoires were made available in a free public database intended to serve as a resource for research on the immune response to SARS-CoV-2. The samples were drawn from two sources: the first 160 participants of the ongoing ImmuneRACE study, and about 1,300 subjects contributed by 6 global collaborators. The sample metadata nearly always contained a de-identified subject ID, COVID-19 status, age in years and sex. Where available, HLA class I and class II types were obtained from metadata supplied by the sample provider rather than from assay-based typing. Broader findings and caveats from the paper: The quantity of clinical and demographic metadata differed by source and by participant and was supplied without curation.

Each collaborating institution followed its own protocols to collect whole blood in K2EDTA tubes. For TCRbeta analysis, collaborator samples were shipped as frozen whole blood, as isolated PBMCs, or as DNA extracted from either sample type. Concerning this clone: Its target antigen remains unknown. Base-call qualities are not available, and no considerably larger clone is one nucleotide away.

CDR1 and CDR2, per the germline V gene, are MNHNS and SASEGT. Trimming takes 2 bases from V and 3 bases from J, and the germline ends sit 10 bases apart. The CDR3 runs 15 amino acids, cysteine and phenylalanine included. The CDR3 DNA has 45 bases and is translated from base 1. The immunoSEQ Assay, a bias-controlled multiplex PCR, was used to amplify TCRbeta CDR3 regions from genomic DNA. The authors' analysis ran thus. The number of nucleated cells in each sample was estimated by amplification of reference gene primers within the assay. Sequence reads were collapsed and filtered to measure the absolute abundance of every unique TCRbeta CDR3 rearrangement. Productive Simpson clonality was computed per sample as the square root of Simpson's diversity index over productive rearrangements. TCRdb's version of the immuneACCESS table is confined to in-frame rearrangements and falls short of the full clone set. An unresolved V gene accounts for under half of the shortfall where checked; the remainder is of unknown origin. V and J calls and clone size are given by that table; D and trimming were obtained from the DNA. This sample has about 490,000 clones in its table, and 75% to 90% of those were observed once. The biggest ten clones account for 3% to 3.5% of the sample.

The sequencing sample was made of peripheral blood. Recombination joined TRBV6-1 with TRBJ2-2; a tentative D call is TRBD1 (6 bases match). This TCR derives from a human donor in a cohort sampled during active COVID-19. The CDR3 corresponds to CASSERKGDTGELFF. The nucleotide sequence reads TGTGCCAGCAGTGAAAGAAAGGGGGACACCGGGGAGCTGTTTTTT.